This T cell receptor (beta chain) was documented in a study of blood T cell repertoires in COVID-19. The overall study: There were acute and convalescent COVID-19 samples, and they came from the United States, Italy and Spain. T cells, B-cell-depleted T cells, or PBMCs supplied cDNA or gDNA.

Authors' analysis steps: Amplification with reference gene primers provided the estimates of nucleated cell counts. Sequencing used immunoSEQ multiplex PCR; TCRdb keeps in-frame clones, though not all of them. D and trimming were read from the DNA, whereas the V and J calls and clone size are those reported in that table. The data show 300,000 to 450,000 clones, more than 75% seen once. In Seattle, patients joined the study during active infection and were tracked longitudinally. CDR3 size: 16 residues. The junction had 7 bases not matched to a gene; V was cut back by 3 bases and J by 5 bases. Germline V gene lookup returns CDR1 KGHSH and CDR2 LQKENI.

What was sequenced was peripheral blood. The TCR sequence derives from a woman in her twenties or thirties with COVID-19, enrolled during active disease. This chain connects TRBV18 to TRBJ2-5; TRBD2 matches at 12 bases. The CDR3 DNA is TGTGCCAGCTCACCGCTTCCTAGCGGGAGGGATGAGACCCAGTACTTC. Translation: CASSPLPSGRDETQYF. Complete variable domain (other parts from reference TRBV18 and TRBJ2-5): NAGVMQNPRHLVRRRGQEARLRCSPMKGHSHVYWYRQLPEEGLKFMVYLQKENIIDESGMPKERFSAEFPKEGPSILRIQQVVRGDSAAYFCASSPLPSGRDETQYFGPGTRLLVL.